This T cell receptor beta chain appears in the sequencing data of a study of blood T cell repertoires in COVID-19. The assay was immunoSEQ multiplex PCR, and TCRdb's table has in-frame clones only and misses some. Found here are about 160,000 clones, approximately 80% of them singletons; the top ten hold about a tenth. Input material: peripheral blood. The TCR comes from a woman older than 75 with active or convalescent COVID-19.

CDR3 bases: TGTGCCAGCAGCTTAGGCCTAGGAGGGGCCACCGACGGTGAGCAGTTCTTC. Its translation: CASSLGLGGATDGEQFF. V is TRBV13 and J is TRBJ2-1; the D gene is possibly TRBD2 (6 bases). This CDR3 comprises 17 residues. Trimming shortened V by 0 bases and J by 9 bases, and 21 bases separated the two germline ends. Germline values: CDR1 PRHDT, CDR2 FYEKMQ (reference sequence).